The 28 T cell receptor beta chains reported below all come from one sample, sequenced in a study of T-cell reconstitution after alpha-beta-depleted transplantation in children. Unique molecular identifiers were used to barcode this TCRbeta library. Via MiXCR, TCRdb re-called the PCR reads, giving one row per CDR3 protein. Of 600,000 to 700,000 distinct CDR3 sequences detected, around 13% appear once; the ten largest clones hold 0.79%. The sample here was PBMCs, taken before TCRalphabeta/CD19-depleted stem cell transplant. The receptors come from a girl aged 2-15 years with congenital amegakaryocytic thrombocytopenia, due to receive a stem cell transplant.

This clonotype came up a few times. The rearrangement uses TRBV29-1 and TRBJ1-3; 7 bases line up with TRBD1. The CDR3 is 16 residues long. Per germline, CDR1 SQVTM and CDR2 ANQGSEA. The ends lost 7 bases at V and 0 bases at J; junction bases unmatched: 12. CDR3 sequence reads: CSAVWDSDISGNTIYF. CDR3 DNA sequence: TGCAGCGCCGTCTGGGACAGTGATATCTCTGGAAACACCATATATTTT.

This clonotype was counted ten times or more. The chain uses TRBV10-3 and TRBJ2-3; tentatively, D is TRBD1 (5 bases). The V end lost 10 bases, the J end lost 3 bases, and 20 bases lay between the germline ends. Germline-derived CDR1 and CDR2 are ENHRY and SYGVKD. The CDR3 has 15 amino acids. This CDR3 reads CATEATGLTTDTQYF. The CDR3 DNA reads as TGTGCCACTGAAGCTACAGGTCTTACGACAGATACGCAGTATTTT.

V usage is TRBV5-1 and J usage is TRBJ2-6, with 10 bases lining up with TRBD2. The V gene end was trimmed by 3 bases and the J gene end by 4 bases; junction bases not matched to a gene: 10. The germline CDR1 and CDR2 sequences are SGHRS and YFSETQ. This CDR3 comprises 18 residues. Here the CDR3 DNA reads TGCGCCAGCAGCTGGCCCCTAGCGGGAGCTCTAGGGGCCAACGTCCTGACTTTC. Encoded protein: CASSWPLAGALGANVLTF.

This clonotype came up many times. This chain connects TRBV4-1 to TRBJ2-1; 8 bases align to TRBD2. CDR1 is MGHRA, CDR2 YSYEKL, per germline. CDR3 size: 13 residues. J lost 6 bases, V lost 6 bases, and 4 bases had no gene match. Here the CDR3 reads CASRDRGGNEQFF. Here the CDR3 DNA reads TGCGCCAGCAGGGACCGGGGGGGCAATGAGCAGTTCTTC.

This clonotype was recorded at least ten times. This chain uses TRBV29-1 with TRBJ2-1; TRBD2 matches at 7 bases. Germline V gene lookup returns CDR1 SQVTM and CDR2 ANQGSEA. The CDR3 spans 13 residues. J lost 7 bases, V lost 3 bases, and 6 bases had no gene match. CDR3 sequence reads: CSVEGEGRNEQFF. DNA for the CDR3: TGCAGCGTTGAGGGGGAGGGCCGTAATGAGCAGTTCTTC.

Regarding this clonotype: Just one base apart from a much larger clone, this may be a read error. This chain connects TRBV7-9 to TRBJ2-5; 7 bases are a match to TRBD2. This CDR3 comprises 13 residues. V lost 6 bases and J lost 2; bases outside the gene matches: 3. Germline lookup yields CDR1 SEHNR and CDR2 FQNEAQ (reference sequence). CDR3 bases: TGTGCCAGCAGACGGACTAGACAAGAGACCCAGTACTTC. Translating it yields CASRRTRQETQYF.

This clonotype has just one count. Since a much larger clone is just one base distant, this may be a read error. The chain carries TRBV27 and TRBJ1-5; D is ambiguous. CDR1 MNHEY and CDR2 SMNVEV come from the germline V gene (reference sequence). This CDR3 is 13 amino acids long. V lost 6 bases to trimming and J lost 0 bases, with 6 bases between them. The CDR3 sequence is CASRPNSNQPQHF. In nucleotides, the CDR3 is TGTGCCAGCAGGCCCAATAGCAATCAGCCCCAGCATTTT.

The rearrangement joins TRBV5-5 to TRBJ1-6, with D perhaps TRBD1 (5 bases). Trimming cost V 4 bases and J 7 bases, with 15 bases left between them. The CDR3 spans 15 residues. CDR1 and CDR2 (germline): SGHKS, YYEKEE (reference sequence). The CDR3: CASSEGVRSNSPLHF. In DNA form, the CDR3 reads TGTGCCAGCAGCGAAGGGGTACGATCGAATTCACCCCTCCACTTT.

This clonotype was counted many times. J is TRBJ1-4 and V is TRBV12-3 or TRBV12-4; no definite D call. The CDR3 has 16 residues. Trimming removed 6 bases from V and 8 bases from J, with 22 bases in between. The DNA for the CDR3 is TGTGCCAGCAGCGCCCCGCGGTCTCTTCTCGGGGAAAAACTGTTTTTT. The encoded protein is CASSAPRSLLGEKLFF.

This clonotype has at least ten counts. V is TRBV6-2 or TRBV6-3 and J is TRBJ2-3; no firm D call. V lost 2 bases and J lost 5, with 11 bases in between. This CDR3 has 14 residues. Per the germline V gene, CDR1 is MNHEY and CDR2 is SVGEGT. The CDR3 sequence is CASSYRPEEDTQYF. The CDR3 nucleotides are TGTGCCAGCAGTTACCGGCCCGAGGAAGATACGCAGTATTTT.

This chain connects TRBV20-1 to TRBJ2-7; D is perhaps TRBD2 (6 bases). Trimming stripped 0 bases from V and 2 bases from J, with 17 bases between. Germline V CDR1 and CDR2: DFQATT, SNEGSKA (reference sequence). The CDR3 runs 16 residues. CDR3 sequence reads: CSARDGRDVSPYEQYF. CDR3 nucleotide sequence: TGCAGTGCTAGAGACGGGCGGGATGTGAGCCCCTACGAGCAGTACTTC.

This clonotype was seen many times. The chain employs TRBV7-8 and TRBJ2-1; D is undetermined. The V end lost 5 bases, the J end lost 6 bases, and 14 bases lay between the germline ends. CDR1 and CDR2 (germline): SGHVS, FQNEAQ. The CDR3 is 14 residues long. CDR3 DNA: TGTGCCAGCAGCCCTTCTCGCTGGGCCAATGAGCAGTTCTTC. Translation gives CASSPSRWANEQFF.

This clonotype was picked up a small number of times. J is TRBJ2-7 and V is TRBV29-1; D is perhaps TRBD2 (6 bases). Germline loops: CDR1 SQVTM, CDR2 ANQGSEA. The germline V and J ends were trimmed by 7 bases and 0 bases, with 13 bases remaining between them. This CDR3 contains 13 residues. CDR3 in DNA: TGCAGCGCCCTTTCACTAGCCTCCTACGAGCAGTACTTC. It is translated as CSALSLASYEQYF.

At least ten counts were recorded for this clonotype. The V and J genes are TRBV28 and TRBJ2-4; D not resolved. This CDR3 is built from 11 residues. V lost 8 bases and J 5 bases, leaving 7 bases between the germline ends. Germline values: CDR1 MDHEN, CDR2 SYDVKM. The CDR3 DNA follows: TGTGCCAGCTGCGATCAAAACATTCAGTACTTC. This encodes CASCDQNIQYF.

CDR3 in DNA: TGCGCCAGCAGCCAAGATCCCCGGACCAATGAGCAGTTCTTC. Its protein is CASSQDPRTNEQFF. V usage is TRBV4-1 and J usage is TRBJ2-1; D gene uncertain. The CDR3 spans 14 residues. The germline V and J ends were trimmed by 0 bases and 6 bases, with 9 bases remaining between them. The germline gives CDR1 MGHRA, CDR2 YSYEKL.

This clonotype was found many times. This chain links TRBV5-1 with TRBJ2-5, with TRBD2 matching 8 bases. The CDR3 is 15 residues long. Per germline, CDR1 SGHRS and CDR2 YFSETQ. With 4 bases clipped from V and 2 bases from J, the junction kept 7 bases outside the gene matches. The CDR3 sequence: CASSDGGGTQETQYF. The DNA of the CDR3 is TGCGCCAGCAGCGACGGGGGGGGCACTCAAGAGACCCAGTACTTC.

Concerning this clonotype itself: This clone may be a read error of a much larger clone one base away. The gene calls are TRBV7-7 and TRBJ1-1; D is unresolved. This CDR3 has 13 amino acids. Germline V gives CDR1 SSHAT, CDR2 FNYEAQ (reference sequence). CDR3 protein: CACSSGPNTEAFF. Here the CDR3 DNA reads TGTGCCTGCAGTTCTGGACCAAACACTGAAGCTTTCTTT.

This clonotype has at least ten counts. In DNA form, the CDR3 reads TGCAGTGCTAGATGGAACGCAGGGGCTCCTGGCTACACCTTC. This gives the protein CSARWNAGAPGYTF. The chain links TRBV20-1 to TRBJ1-2; D possibly corresponds to TRBD1 (6 bases). Trimming stripped 2 bases from V and 7 bases from J, with 17 bases between. CDR1 and CDR2 from the germline V gene are DFQATT and SNEGSKA (reference sequence). This CDR3 is built from 14 residues.

This clonotype has ten or more counts. The CDR3 protein is CASSQTGTSGYEQYF. The CDR3 coding sequence is TGTGCCAGCAGTCAAACCGGGACTAGCGGCTACGAGCAGTACTTC. The chain joins TRBV12-3 or TRBV12-4 to TRBJ2-7, with TRBD2 matching over 11 bases. V lost 5 bases and J lost 3; bases outside the gene matches: 6. The CDR3 extends over 15 amino acids.

This clonotype was counted between two and nine times. This chain joins TRBV12-3 or TRBV12-4 and TRBJ2-7, with a tentative D call TRBD2 (6 bases). V was clipped by 6 bases and J by 0 bases, with 21 bases between them. There are 17 residues in the CDR3. CDR3 nucleotide sequence: TGTGCCAGCAGCGAACCCGGGAGAAACCCCCTCTCCTACGAGCAGTACTTC. It codes for CASSEPGRNPLSYEQYF.

This clonotype was picked up many times. This sequence joins TRBV5-1 and TRBJ2-1; D is undetermined. The CDR3 covers 14 residues. CDR1 SGHRS and CDR2 YFSETQ come from the germline V gene. The ends were cut back, 0 bases at V and 1 base at J, with 5 bases in the middle. The CDR3 nucleotides read TGCGCCAGCAGCTTGGCACTGTCCTACAATGAGCAGTTCTTC. Translation gives CASSLALSYNEQFF.

The rearrangement uses TRBV5-1 and TRBJ2-7, with a tentative D call TRBD2 (6 bases). The CDR3 is made up of 14 amino acids. CDR1 and CDR2 from the germline V gene are SGHRS and YFSETQ. V shed 3 bases and J shed 5 bases, with 15 bases lying between them. CDR3 sequence (DNA): TGCGCCAGCAGCTCCTTACTAGCTAAGAACGAGCAGTACTTC. Its translation: CASSSLLAKNEQYF.

The rearrangement uses TRBV20-1 and TRBJ2-3, with TRBD1 matching over 9 bases. This CDR3 region has 13 residues. V lost 5 bases and J lost 6; bases outside the gene matches: 6. CDR1 DFQATT and CDR2 SNEGSKA come from the germline V gene (reference sequence). The CDR3 bases are TGCAGTGCTCGAACAGGGGGCCGCGATACGCAGTATTTT. Translation gives CSARTGGRDTQYF.

This clonotype was seen repeatedly, ten times or more. This chain links TRBV10-3 with TRBJ2-7; 10 bases are a match to TRBD2. The CDR3 spans 16 residues. Germline-derived CDR1 and CDR2 are ENHRY and SYGVKD. The J segment lost 7 bases and the V segment lost 0 bases, leaving 9 bases of the junction unmatched. This chain's CDR3 is CAISESGASGSGEQYF. For the CDR3, the DNA is TGTGCCATCAGTGAGTCAGGGGCTAGCGGGAGTGGTGAGCAGTACTTC.

This clonotype was observed many times. The chain couples TRBV20-1 to TRBJ2-1; D is possibly TRBD1 (6 bases). The V gene lost 3 bases and the J gene lost 6 bases, with 12 bases spanning the gap. The germline gives CDR1 DFQATT, CDR2 SNEGSKA (reference sequence). The CDR3 is 13 amino acids. Written as DNA, the CDR3 is TGCAGTGCTAGGGGGGCAGGGGCCAATGAGCAGTTCTTC. Protein sequence: CSARGAGANEQFF.

This clonotype was picked up many times. V usage is TRBV5-1 and J usage is TRBJ2-5, with D perhaps matching TRBD2 (6 bases). Germline V gene data show CDR1 as SGHRS and CDR2 as YFSETQ. Trimming removed 0 bases at V and 4 bases at J, with 10 bases between. The CDR3 extends over 14 amino acids. CDR3 sequence: CASSLGDLAETQYF. The CDR3 DNA reads TGCGCCAGCAGCTTGGGGGACTTGGCAGAGACCCAGTACTTC.

This clonotype was seen repeatedly, ten times or more. This sequence joins TRBV5-8 and TRBJ2-4, with D unclear. This CDR3 region has 15 residues. Trimming left V 0 bases short and J 0 bases short, with 7 bases between. The germline V gene encodes CDR1 SGHTS and CDR2 YDEGEE. CDR3 loop: CASSLVQIAKNIQYF. The CDR3 DNA is TGTGCCAGCAGCTTGGTTCAGATAGCCAAAAACATTCAGTACTTC.

The chain uses TRBV20-1 and TRBJ1-4, with unresolved D. Germline loops: CDR1 DFQATT, CDR2 SNEGSKA (reference sequence). V dropped 5 bases and J dropped 8 bases, with 9 bases sitting between them. This CDR3 spans 11 amino acids. CDR3 sequence: CSAGSGEKLFF. CDR3 nucleotide sequence: TGCAGTGCTGGCTCGGGGGAAAAACTGTTTTTT.